Following are 7 T cell receptor beta chains from one sample sequenced in a study of T-cell reconstitution after alpha-beta-depleted transplantation in children. The TCRbeta library incorporated unique molecular identifiers. TCRdb re-called the PCR reads with MiXCR, one entry per CDR3 protein. The table lists about 500,000 distinct CDR3 sequences, 30% to 35% of them singletons, with 2% to 3% in the top ten. This material consisted of PBMCs from the stem cell graft donor, taken from the stem cell graft. The receptors shown here come from a human donor who donated a stem cell graft to a child with aplastic anemia.

The chain has TRBV20-1 and TRBJ2-1; D ambiguous. Trimming removed 3 bases from V and 10 bases from J, with 22 bases in between. Germline CDR1 DFQATT, CDR2 SNEGSKA (reference sequence). The CDR3 has 15 residues. Here the CDR3 DNA reads TGCAGTGCTAGTCCCCCCGAGATCGACGAGGCAGAGCAGTTCTTC. It translates to CSASPPEIDEAEQFF.

This clonotype appeared many times. The chain combines TRBV20-1 with TRBJ1-2; D call uncertain. V lost 0 bases and J 4 bases, leaving 6 bases between the germline ends. Germline CDR1 and CDR2: DFQATT and SNEGSKA (reference sequence). The CDR3 is 12 amino acids. The CDR3 reads CSAREARYGYTF. CDR3 DNA sequence: TGCAGTGCTAGAGAGGCACGCTATGGCTACACCTTC.

This clonotype occurred a few times. The chain carries TRBV10-2 and TRBJ1-2; 11 bases fit TRBD1. Germline CDR1 WSHSY, CDR2 SAAADI. V was pared by 5 bases and J by 7 bases, with 6 bases of the junction left unmatched. This CDR3 contains 14 residues. This chain's CDR3 is CASSSGTGGTGYTF. CDR3 sequence (DNA): TGCGCCAGCAGTTCCGGGACAGGGGGTACTGGCTACACCTTC.

This clonotype was counted between two and nine times. The gene calls are TRBV6-5 and TRBJ2-1; tentatively, D is TRBD2 (6 bases). V dropped 3 bases and J dropped 3 bases, with 12 bases sitting between them. CDR3 length: 15 residues. CDR1 and CDR2 from the germline V gene are MNHEY and SVGAGI. CDR3 protein: CASSYPMGLYNEQFF. The CDR3 nucleotides read TGTGCCAGCAGTTATCCCATGGGACTCTACAATGAGCAGTTCTTC.

CDR3: CASSLGGGMYNEQFF. As DNA, the CDR3 is TGTGCCAGCAGTTTAGGCGGGGGTATGTACAATGAGCAGTTCTTC. This sequence joins TRBV12-3 or TRBV12-4 and TRBJ2-1, with 7 bases aligning to TRBD2. V lost 1 base and J lost 4; bases outside the gene matches: 4. The CDR3 loop spans 15 amino acids.

V is TRBV30 and J is TRBJ1-3; the match to TRBD1 covers 9 bases. CDR1 and CDR2 (germline): GTSNPN, SVGIG (reference sequence). The CDR3 totals 12 residues. The ends lost 5 bases at V and 4 bases at J; junction bases unmatched: 0. Written as DNA, the CDR3 is TGTGCCTGGGGGACAGGGGGAAACACCATATATTTT. It encodes CAWGTGGNTIYF. Looking up the rest from reference TRBV30 and TRBJ1-3 gives the full variable domain: SQTIHQWPATLVQPVGSPLSLECTVEGTSNPNLYWYRQAAGRGLQLLFYSVGIGQISSEVPQNLSASRPQDRQFILSSKKLLLSDSGFYLCAWGTGGNTIYFGEGSWLTVV.

This clonotype was observed a few times. CDR3 nucleotide sequence: TGTGCCAGCAGCTATGAGGGGACCGGGGAGCTGTTTTTT. This codes for CASSYEGTGELFF. The rearrangement joins TRBV6-5 to TRBJ2-2; D assignment may be TRBD1 or TRBD2 (5 bases each). Per germline, CDR1 MNHEY and CDR2 SVGAGI. V lost 6 bases and J 5 bases, leaving 10 bases between the germline ends. CDR3 length equals 13 residues.